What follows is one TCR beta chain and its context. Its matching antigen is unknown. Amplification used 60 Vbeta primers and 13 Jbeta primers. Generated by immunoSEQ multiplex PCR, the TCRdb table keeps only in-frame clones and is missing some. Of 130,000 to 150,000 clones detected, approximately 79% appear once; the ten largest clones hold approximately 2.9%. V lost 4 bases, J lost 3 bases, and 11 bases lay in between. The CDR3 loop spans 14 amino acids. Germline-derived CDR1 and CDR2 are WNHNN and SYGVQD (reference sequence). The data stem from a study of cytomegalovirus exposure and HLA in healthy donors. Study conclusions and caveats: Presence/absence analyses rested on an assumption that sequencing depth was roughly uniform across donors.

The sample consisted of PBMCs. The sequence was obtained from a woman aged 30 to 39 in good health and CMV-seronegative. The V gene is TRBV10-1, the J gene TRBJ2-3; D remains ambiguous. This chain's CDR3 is CASSGGGETDTQYF. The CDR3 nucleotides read TGCGCCAGCAGTGGAGGTGGTGAAACAGATACGCAGTATTTT.